The sequence of this T cell receptor beta chain was determined in a study of Tregs in tolerant kidney transplant recipients. Looked up from germline, CDR1 is SNHLY and CDR2 is FYNNEI. This CDR3 contains 17 residues. With 7 bases removed from V and 0 bases from J, the gap between germline ends came to 20 bases. Mixed chimerism was transient after nonmyeloablative marrow transplants from related graft donors. Unstimulated regulatory T cells (CD4+CD25+CD127-), CD4+CD25- non-regulatory cells, CD4 and CD8 cells were FACS-sorted from thawed PBMCs. Notes on this clone: Its antigen is as yet unknown.

Profiled with immunoSEQ multiplex PCR; TCRdb holds only in-frame clones, not every one. The table has 54,000 or so clones, roughly nine tenths seen once. Study results and limitations: In tolerant patients, donor-specific Tregs outgrew total Tregs, suggesting antigen-driven expansion.

The gene calls are TRBV2 and TRBJ2-3; D perhaps matches TRBD1 (7 bases). Sequencing used CD8+ T cells from blood (PBMCs), obtained 24 months after the transplant. This clonotype was sampled from a human patient who received a combined kidney and bone marrow transplant. Part of the T cells may come from the graft donor. The CDR3 nucleotides read TGTGCCAGCACCTCCGGCGGGACAGACCATAGCACAGATACGCAGTATTTT. Translation: CASTSGGTDHSTDTQYF.